Given below is one TCR beta chain in context. Its antigen remains unidentified. Per-base qualities were not stored, and no clone one base away is much larger. These data come from a study of blood T cell repertoires in COVID-19 (dated by TCRdb to 2020 to 2021). For the wider study: Collaborator samples came from the United States, Italy and Spain and covered acute and convalescent phases of COVID-19. The prospective study material was composed of cDNA or gDNA derived from T cells, B-cell-depleted T cells, or PBMCs. The dataset comprised deeply sampled blood TCRbeta repertoires from subjects exposed to, actively infected with, or recovered from COVID-19. The repertoires were made available in a free public database intended to serve as a resource for research on the immune response to SARS-CoV-2. Samples came from the ongoing ImmuneRACE study (first 160 participants) plus 1,254 subjects from 6 global collaborators. A de-identified subject ID, COVID-19 status, age in years and sex were almost always included in the sample metadata. Where available, HLA class I and class II types were obtained from metadata supplied by the sample provider rather than from assay-based typing.

The immunoSEQ Assay, a bias-controlled multiplex PCR, was used to amplify TCRbeta CDR3 regions from genomic DNA. For the original study's pipeline: Within the assay, amplification of reference gene primers was used to estimate how many nucleated cells each sample contained. To quantify the absolute abundance of each unique TCRbeta CDR3 rearrangement, sequence reads were collapsed and filtered. For each sample, productive Simpson clonality was calculated as the square root of Simpson's diversity index over productive rearrangements. TCRdb limited this immuneACCESS table to in-frame rearrangements with V and J called. A share of clones is missing; checked studies link under half to unresolved V genes, and the rest is unexplained. V, J and clone size are those of that table, while D and trimming were read from the DNA. This sample comprises 160,000 or so clones, around three quarters of them detected only once. The top ten constitute 6.5% of the sample.

Each collaborating institution followed its own protocols to collect whole blood in K2EDTA tubes. For TCRbeta analysis, collaborators shipped samples in one of three forms: frozen whole blood, isolated PBMCs, or DNA extracted from either of those sample types. Results the study describes overall, beyond this receptor: The quantity of clinical and demographic metadata differed by source and by participant and was supplied without curation.

The material sequenced was peripheral blood. This clonotype was sampled from a man between 65 and 79 years old with active or convalescent COVID-19.

The CDR3 has the sequence CASSVGYRGDSPLHF. The DNA sequence is as follows: TGTGCCAGCAGTGTCGGGTATCGGGGAGATTCACCCCTCCACTTT. The chain joins TRBV2 to TRBJ1-6, with the D gene call left open. CDR1 SNHLY and CDR2 FYNNEI are derived from the germline V gene. V loses 4 bases, J loses 8 bases, and the germline ends lie 15 bases apart. The CDR3, from cysteine to phenylalanine, totals 15 residues. The retained sequence is limited to the CDR3, 45 bases, with the frame set at the first base.